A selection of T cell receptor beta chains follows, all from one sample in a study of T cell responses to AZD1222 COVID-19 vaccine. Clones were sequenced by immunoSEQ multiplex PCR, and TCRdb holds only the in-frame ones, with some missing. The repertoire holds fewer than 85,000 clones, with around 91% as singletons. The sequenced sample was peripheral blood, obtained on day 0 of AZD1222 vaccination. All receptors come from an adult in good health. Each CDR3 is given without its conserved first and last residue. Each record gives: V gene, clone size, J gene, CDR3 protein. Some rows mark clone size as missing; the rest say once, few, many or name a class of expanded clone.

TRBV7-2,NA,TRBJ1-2,ASSWDSNYGYT
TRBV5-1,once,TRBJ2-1,ASDTGTTNEQF
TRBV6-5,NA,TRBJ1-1,ASRTTELAF
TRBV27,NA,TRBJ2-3,ASSFPGQGTDTQY
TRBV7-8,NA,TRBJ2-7,ASSRGGVYEQY
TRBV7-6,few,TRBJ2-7,ASRGREWDEQY
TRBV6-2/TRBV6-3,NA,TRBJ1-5,ASSQGPVIQPQH
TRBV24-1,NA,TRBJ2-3,ATGTGSTDTQY
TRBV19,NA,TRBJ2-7,ASSRGAGIGTYEQY
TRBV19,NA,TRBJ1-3,ASSTSGASGNTIY
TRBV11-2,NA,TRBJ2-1,ASSSISTSGSYNEQF
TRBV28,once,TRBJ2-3,ASSTSGYSTDTQY
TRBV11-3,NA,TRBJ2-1,ASSLGAGPSSYNEQF
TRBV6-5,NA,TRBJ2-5,ASSYADDGTQY
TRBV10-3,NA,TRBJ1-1,AIKTVSAEAF